These 4 T cell receptor beta chains were all obtained from the same sample, sequenced in a study of radiotherapy plus CTLA-4 blockade in lung cancer. Measured with immunoSEQ multiplex PCR; TCRdb has only the in-frame clones, and not every one. This sample yields about 100,000 clones, of which 80% to 90% are seen a single time; around 0.8% belongs to the top ten. This specimen was peripheral blood, taken from a patient treated with radiotherapy plus ipilimumab. These TCRs come from a human donor with non-small cell lung cancer who had stable disease on radiotherapy plus ipilimumab.

The chain employs TRBV10-2 and TRBJ2-5, with 8 positions matching TRBD1. The germline CDR1 and CDR2 sequences are WSHSY and SAAADI. V lost 3 bases, J lost 11 bases, and 11 bases stayed unmatched. This CDR3 has 14 amino acids. The CDR3 sequence is CASSEGTGLPQQYF. The CDR3 nucleotides read TGCGCCAGCAGTGAAGGGACAGGCCTCCCCCAGCAGTACTTC.

The chain recombines TRBV2 with TRBJ2-4; TRBD1 matches at 8 bases. The germline V gene has CDR1 SNHLY and CDR2 FYNNEI. The CDR3 length is 16 residues. The ends lost 5 bases at V and 1 base at J; junction bases unmatched: 7. This CDR3 reads CASSIQGAIAKNIQYF. DNA for the CDR3: TGTGCCAGCAGTATTCAGGGGGCTATCGCCAAAAACATTCAGTACTTC.

The CDR3 is CASSPDSQETQYF. CDR3 nucleotides: TGTGCCAGCTCACCGGACAGCCAAGAGACCCAGTACTTC. This sequence joins TRBV18 and TRBJ2-5, with a weak D call TRBD1 (6 bases). The length of the CDR3 is 13 residues. Germline V gene data show CDR1 as KGHSH and CDR2 as LQKENI. V was trimmed by 3 bases and J by 1 base, leaving 6 bases between them.

This chain uses TRBV9 with TRBJ2-1; 12 nucleotides match TRBD2. This CDR3 contains 16 residues. V dropped 3 bases and J dropped 7; count of bases not matched to a gene: 8. The germline V gene has CDR1 SGDLS and CDR2 YYNGEE. CDR3 in amino acids: CASSGKTSGSSNEQFF. The CDR3 DNA reads as TGTGCCAGCAGCGGGAAGACTAGCGGGAGCTCTAATGAGCAGTTCTTC.